This T cell receptor beta chain was found in a study of blood T cell repertoires in COVID-19. Assay: immunoSEQ multiplex PCR; the TCRdb copy retains only in-frame clones and omits some. The sample contains 21,000 or so clones, approximately 92% of which appear only once. V lost 9 bases and J lost 0, with 12 bases in between. This CDR3 region has 14 residues. The V gene's germline CDR1 is SGHTA and CDR2 FQGNSA. Sequencing was performed on peripheral blood. The TCR sequence derives from a human donor in a cohort sampled during active COVID-19. This sequence joins TRBV7-2 and TRBJ1-5; D possibly corresponds to TRBD1 (5 bases). The CDR3 DNA is TGTGCCAGTCGTCAGGGAAATAGCAATCAGCCCCAGCATTTT. This translates into CASRQGNSNQPQHF.